This TCR beta chain was retrieved from a study of T cells in Graves' hyperthyroidism and ophthalmopathy. Looking at the study overall: Blood was drawn when the patient was first diagnosed and still untreated.

RNA transcripts gave rise to amplified TCR beta CDR3 regions. The HTBI primer set was used in a first-round RT-PCR of the TCR CDR3. TCRdb redid the calling of the multiplex PCR reads with MiXCR, one entry per CDR3 protein. The table has 450,000 to 600,000 distinct CDR3 sequences, around 13% seen once. Trimming removed 5 bases at V and 7 bases at J, with 18 bases between. The CDR3 runs 15 residues. From germline, CDR1 is MNHEY and CDR2 SVGEGT. Stability of Graves' hyperthyroidism was defined as absent ophthalmopathy progression within 18 months. Diagnoses were made from clinical symptoms, serum measures (thyroxine and TRAb), thyroid ultrasound and orbital computed tomography.

This sequence was found in a woman in her forties with Graves' hyperthyroidism. Material: blood. V and J are TRBV6-2 or TRBV6-3 and TRBJ1-5; perhaps TRBD1 as D (5 bases). CDR3 sequence reads: CASSDDRFGKQPQHF. The CDR3 region has the DNA TGTGCCAGCAGTGACGACAGATTCGGGAAACAGCCCCAGCATTTT.